This T cell receptor (beta chain) emerged from a study of blood T cell repertoires in COVID-19. Overall study context: The samples span acute and convalescent COVID-19 from the United States, Italy and Spain.

This clone came up a few times. The CDR3 length is 13 residues. CDR1 and CDR2 from the germline V gene are SGDLS and YYNGEE. Between the trimmed V and J ends, which lost 2 bases and 1 base, there was a span of 6 bases. Per the original methods: Nucleated cell counts were estimated from reference gene primer amplification. Sequenced by immunoSEQ multiplex PCR; TCRdb stores in-frame clones only, minus some. V, J and clone size derive from that table, while D and trimming were established from the DNA sequence. The profile shows fewer than 250,000 clones, approximately 91% of them singletons. The V gene is TRBV9, the J gene TRBJ1-1, with unresolved D. Source material: peripheral blood. This receptor was obtained from a man aged 55 to 70 who had recovered from COVID-19. The CDR3 protein is CASSVKPNTEAFF. The CDR3 DNA reads TGTGCCAGCAGCGTGAAGCCGAACACTGAAGCTTTCTTT.